This T cell receptor beta chain stems from a study of cytomegalovirus exposure and HLA in healthy donors. Study results and limitations: According to reports, the classifier identified cytomegalovirus status with high specificity and sensitivity. Associated with cytomegalovirus, according to the listing, were 150 to 200 TCR beta chains.

Comment on this clone: The target antigen is unknown.

TCRdb's table, derived via immunoSEQ multiplex PCR, lists solely in-frame clones and lacks some. The repertoire holds 130,000 to 150,000 clones, 84% seen once, with around 1.4% in the top ten. J lost 3 bases, V lost 4 bases, and 6 bases had no gene match. Germline V gene data show CDR1 as MNHNY and CDR2 as SVGAGI (reference sequence). CDR3 length: 14 amino acids. The rearrangement uses TRBV6-6 and TRBJ2-7; 7 bases agree with TRBD1. The sequenced material came from PBMCs. The clonotype was recovered from a woman in her twenties or thirties in good health and CMV-seronegative. In DNA, the CDR3 is TGTGCCAGCAGTTCCCCGGGACAGAGCTACGAGCAGTACTTC. Its translation: CASSSPGQSYEQYF.